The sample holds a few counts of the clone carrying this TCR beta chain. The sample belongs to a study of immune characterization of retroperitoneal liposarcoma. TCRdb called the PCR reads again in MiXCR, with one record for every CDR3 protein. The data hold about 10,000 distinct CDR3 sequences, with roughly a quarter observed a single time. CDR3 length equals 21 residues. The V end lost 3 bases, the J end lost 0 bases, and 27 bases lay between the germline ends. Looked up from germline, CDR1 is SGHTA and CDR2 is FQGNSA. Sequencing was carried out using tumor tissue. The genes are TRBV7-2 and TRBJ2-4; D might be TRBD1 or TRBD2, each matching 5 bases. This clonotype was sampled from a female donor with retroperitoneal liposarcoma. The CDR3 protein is CASSLAPWQGKRGLAKNIQYF. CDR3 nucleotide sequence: TGTGCCAGCAGCTTGGCCCCATGGCAGGGAAAGAGGGGTTTAGCCAAAAACATTCAGTACTTC.